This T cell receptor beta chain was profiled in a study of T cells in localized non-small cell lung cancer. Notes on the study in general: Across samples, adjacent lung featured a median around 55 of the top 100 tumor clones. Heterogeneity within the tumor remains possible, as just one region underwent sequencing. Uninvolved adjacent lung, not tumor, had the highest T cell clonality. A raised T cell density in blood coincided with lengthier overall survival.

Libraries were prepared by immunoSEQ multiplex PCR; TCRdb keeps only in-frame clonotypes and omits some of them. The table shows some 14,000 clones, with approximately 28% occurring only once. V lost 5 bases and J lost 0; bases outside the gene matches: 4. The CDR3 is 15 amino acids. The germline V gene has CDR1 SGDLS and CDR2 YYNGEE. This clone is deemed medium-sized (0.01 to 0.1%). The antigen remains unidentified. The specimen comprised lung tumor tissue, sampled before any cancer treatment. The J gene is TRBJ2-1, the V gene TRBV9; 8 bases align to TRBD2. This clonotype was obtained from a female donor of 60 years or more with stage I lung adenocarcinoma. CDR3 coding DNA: TGTGCCAGCAGTGACGGGAGGGGCTCCTACAATGAGCAGTTCTTC. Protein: CASSDGRGSYNEQFF.